These 30 T cell receptor beta chains originate from one sample sequenced in a study of cytomegalovirus exposure and HLA in healthy donors. PCR used 60 Vbeta primers and 13 Jbeta primers. Data came from immunoSEQ multiplex PCR; TCRdb stores just in-frame clones and leaves some out. The data hold some 180,000 clones, with over 70% observed a single time. The sample consisted of PBMCs. The receptors originated from a man in his forties in good health and CMV-seropositive.

The CDR3 sequence: CASRGGEQYF. CDR3 in DNA: TGTGCCAGTAGAGGCGGGGAGCAGTACTTC. The chain links TRBV28 to TRBJ2-7, with D possibly matching TRBD2 (5 bases). The CDR3 sequence is 10 residues long. The germline V gene encodes CDR1 MDHEN and CDR2 SYDVKM. Trimming took 9 bases from V and 7 from J, leaving 10 bases between them.

The chain carries TRBV6-4 and TRBJ1-6; D possibly corresponds to TRBD1 (5 bases). Germline values: CDR1 MRHNA, CDR2 SNTAGT. CDR3 length equals 14 residues. V was clipped by 8 bases and J by 5 bases, with 13 bases between them. CDR3 nucleotide sequence: TGTGCCAGCGGCAGGGAACATCATAATTCACCCCTCCACTTT. Its protein product is CASGREHHNSPLHF.

V usage is TRBV7-6 and J usage is TRBJ2-7; D might be TRBD1 (7 bases). The CDR3 covers 15 residues. V was clipped by 5 bases and J by 6 bases, with 20 bases between them. Germline values: CDR1 SGHVS, CDR2 FNYEAQ. Here the CDR3 DNA reads TGTGCCAGCAGCCTAAAGACAGGGAGGACGTTCGAGCAGTACTTC. Translated, it gives CASSLKTGRTFEQYF.

The chain joins TRBV2 to TRBJ2-7, with TRBD1 as a possible D gene (5 bases). V was shortened by 1 base and J by 4 bases, with 11 bases between the two germline ends. Germline CDR1 and CDR2: SNHLY and FYNNEI. The CDR3 covers 14 residues. Here the CDR3 DNA reads TGTGCCAGCAGTGAAGACAGGTACAGATACGAGCAGTACTTC. Translation: CASSEDRYRYEQYF.

In regard to this clone: One end of the junction does not line up with germline, which may come from a read error. The chain uses TRBV6-1 and TRBJ2-6; 10 bases are a match to TRBD1. CDR3 length equals 19 residues. CDR1 is MNHNS, CDR2 SASEGT, per germline. CDR3 in DNA: TGTGCCAGCAGTGAAGCGTTGGGGGACAGGGGCTCTGGGGCCAACGGCCTGACTTTC. This gives the protein CASSEALGDRGSGANGLTF.

The V gene is TRBV29-1, the J gene TRBJ1-1; D not certain. The CDR3 loop spans 12 amino acids. CDR1 is SQVTM, CDR2 ANQGSEA, per germline. The ends were cut back, 2 bases at V and 11 bases at J, with 15 bases in the middle. The CDR3 coding sequence is TGCAGCGTTGAATTAGCCGCCGCGGTCGCTTTCTTT. Its translation: CSVELAAAVAFF.

The V gene is TRBV5-1, the J gene TRBJ1-3; D is unclear. Germline CDR1 and CDR2: SGHRS and YFSETQ. V was pared by 4 bases and J by 4 bases, with 18 bases between. The CDR3 has 16 residues. In DNA form, the CDR3 reads TGCGCCAGCAGCCCTGCGGGTTGGGGAGGAGGAAACACCATATATTTT. The encoded protein is CASSPAGWGGGNTIYF.

CDR3 nucleotides: TGTGCCATCAGTGAGTTTCGGGGAGAGATGAACACTGAAGCTTTCTTT. Encoded protein: CAISEFRGEMNTEAFF. V is TRBV10-3 and J is TRBJ1-1; D unclear. Trimming took 1 base from V and 0 from J, leaving 12 bases between them. Looked up from germline, CDR1 is ENHRY and CDR2 is SYGVKD. The CDR3 has 16 amino acids.

J is TRBJ2-1 and V is TRBV6-5; 13 bases match TRBD2. CDR3 length: 13 residues. Germline V gene lookup returns CDR1 MNHEY and CDR2 SVGAGI. V lost 6 bases and J lost 7; bases outside the gene matches: 0. CDR3 sequence: CASRLAGGNEQFF. DNA for the CDR3: TGTGCCAGCAGACTAGCGGGAGGGAATGAGCAGTTCTTC.

This clone came up once. The rearrangement uses TRBV4-1 and TRBJ2-2; 9 positions agree with TRBD2. V trimming: 6 bases; J trimming: 5 bases; junction bases outside the gene matches: 4. The V gene's germline CDR1 is MGHRA and CDR2 YSYEKL. The CDR3 is 14 amino acids. The CDR3: CASRGGRETGELFF. Here the CDR3 DNA reads TGCGCCAGCAGAGGCGGGAGGGAAACCGGGGAGCTGTTTTTT.

V is TRBV6-5 and J is TRBJ2-7, with a weak D call TRBD2 (5 bases). Germline CDR1 is MNHEY and CDR2 is SVGAGI. Trimming pared 7 bases from V and 9 bases from J, leaving 19 bases between. The CDR3 spans 13 residues. CDR3 sequence (DNA): TGTGCCAGCACAGGTAGCCCCGGACTGAGGCAGTACTTC. This codes for CASTGSPGLRQYF.

J is TRBJ2-7 and V is TRBV5-8; 12 bases align to TRBD2. The germline V gene encodes CDR1 SGHTS and CDR2 YDEGEE. J was trimmed by 6 bases and V by 1 base; bases with no gene match: 5. CDR3 size: 15 residues. CDR3: CASSLLAGGPSEQYF. For the CDR3, the DNA is TGTGCCAGCAGCTTGCTAGCGGGAGGGCCCTCCGAGCAGTACTTC.

This chain connects TRBV5-4 to TRBJ1-4, with D perhaps matching TRBD1 (5 bases). Trimming pared 4 bases from V and 6 bases from J, leaving 19 bases between. The CDR3 consists of 16 residues. In germline, CDR1 is SGHNT, CDR2 YYREEE (reference sequence). The CDR3 region has the DNA TGTGCCAGCAGCCCGCAGGGACCCCGGGAGGATGAAAAACTGTTTTTT. Translation gives CASSPQGPREDEKLFF. Variable domain in full (rest from reference TRBV5-4 and TRBJ1-4): ETGVTQSPTHLIKTRGQQVTLRCSSQSGHNTVSWYQQALGQGPQFIFQYYREEENGRGNFPPRFSGLQFPNYSSELNVNALELDDSALYLCASSPQGPREDEKLFFGSGTQLSVL.

This clone occurred once. The chain employs TRBV4-1 and TRBJ2-1, with D perhaps matching TRBD1 (5 bases). The length of the CDR3 is 14 residues. Germline loops: CDR1 MGHRA, CDR2 YSYEKL. Trimming took 0 bases from V and 10 from J, leaving 13 bases between them. DNA of the CDR3: TGCGCCAGCAGCCAAGATCCCGGAAGGGGCGAGCAGTTCTTC. This encodes CASSQDPGRGEQFF.

This chain connects TRBV6-1 to TRBJ2-7, with a possible D match to TRBD1 (6 bases). Germline V gene sequence: CDR1 MNHNS, CDR2 SASEGT. The CDR3 is 14 amino acids. Trimming removed 6 bases from V and 2 bases from J, with 14 bases in between. The CDR3 protein is CASSSGTKAYEQYF. DNA for the CDR3: TGTGCCAGCAGCTCCGGGACAAAGGCCTACGAGCAGTACTTC.

In DNA, the CDR3 is TGTGCCACCACCTCGGACAGGGGCAACAATGAGCAGTTCTTC. Its translation is CATTSDRGNNEQFF. The gene calls are TRBV15 and TRBJ2-1; 9 bases are shared with TRBD1. The germline CDR1 and CDR2 sequences are LNHNV and YYDKDF (reference sequence). This CDR3 is 14 amino acids long. The junction had 6 bases not matched to a gene; V was cut back by 7 bases and J by 5 bases.

The chain uses TRBV5-4 and TRBJ2-5, with 9 bases identical to TRBD1. The V gene end was trimmed by 5 bases and the J gene end by 5 bases; junction bases not matched to a gene: 10. The germline V gene encodes CDR1 SGHNT and CDR2 YYREEE (reference sequence). The CDR3 length is 15 residues. Written as DNA, the CDR3 is TGTGCCAGCAGTTCCCCAGGACAGGGGATGGAGACCCAGTACTTC. This gives the protein CASSSPGQGMETQYF.

The chain recombines TRBV4-2 with TRBJ1-1; the match to TRBD1 covers 7 bases. The CDR3 is made up of 16 amino acids. In germline, CDR1 is LGHNA, CDR2 YNFKEQ. J was trimmed by 1 base and V by 1 base; bases with no gene match: 6. CDR3 in DNA: TGTGCCAGCAGCCAAGTTATAGGGACAGAGAACACTGAAGCTTTCTTT. It yields the protein CASSQVIGTENTEAFF.

V usage is TRBV27 and J usage is TRBJ1-2; D perhaps matches TRBD1 (6 bases). CDR1 MNHEY and CDR2 SMNVEV come from the germline V gene (reference sequence). This CDR3 spans 18 amino acids. With 1 base removed from V and 8 bases from J, the gap between germline ends came to 26 bases. CDR3 sequence reads: CASSLWSSFGGAGGGYTF. The CDR3 DNA is TGTGCCAGCAGTTTATGGAGCTCGTTCGGGGGCGCGGGGGGGGGCTACACCTTC.

Written as DNA, the CDR3 is TGTGCCAGCAGCCAGGGAACAAGGGGGTCAAAAGAGACCCAGTACTTC. This gives the protein CASSQGTRGSKETQYF. The chain links TRBV11-2 to TRBJ2-5; the D gene is possibly TRBD1 (6 bases). CDR1 is SGHAT and CDR2 is FQNNGV in the germline V gene. The V gene lost 5 bases and the J gene lost 3 bases, with 19 bases spanning the gap. The CDR3 is made up of 16 amino acids.

The rearrangement uses TRBV10-3 and TRBJ1-5; D might be TRBD1 (6 bases). This CDR3 spans 14 amino acids. Trimming took off 3 bases at V and 7 bases at J, with 13 bases between the two ends. CDR1 and CDR2 (germline): ENHRY, SYGVKD. This CDR3 is CAISESGGEQPQHF. DNA of the CDR3: TGTGCCATCAGTGAATCGGGGGGCGAACAGCCCCAGCATTTT.

The V gene is TRBV11-1, the J gene TRBJ2-6; 7 positions agree with TRBD2. Per germline, CDR1 SGHAT and CDR2 FQDESV (reference sequence). The CDR3 consists of 16 residues. J lost 0 bases, V lost 3 bases, and 2 bases had no gene match. The CDR3 loop is CASSFWGGSGANVLTF. The CDR3 coding sequence is TGTGCCAGCAGCTTTTGGGGGGGCTCTGGGGCCAACGTCCTGACTTTC. Full variable domain (outside the CDR3, taken from reference TRBV11-1 and TRBJ2-6): EAEVAQSPRYKITEKSQAVAFWCDPISGHATLYWYRQILGQGPELLVQFQDESVVDDSQLPKDRFSAERLKGVDSTLKIQPAELGDSAMYLCASSFWGGSGANVLTFGAGSRLTVL.

This sequence joins TRBV6-5 and TRBJ1-1; no firm D call. CDR3 length equals 16 residues. Germline CDR1 and CDR2: MNHEY and SVGAGI. The V gene lost 2 bases and the J gene lost 4 bases, with 17 bases spanning the gap. The CDR3: CASSYNGEGLATEAFF. The CDR3 DNA reads TGTGCCAGCAGTTACAACGGGGAAGGGCTTGCCACTGAAGCTTTCTTT.

This rearrangement joins TRBV19 to TRBJ1-5; D is uncertain. CDR3 size: 15 residues. Germline V CDR1 and CDR2: LNHDA, SQIVND (reference sequence). V lost 7 bases and J 5 bases, leaving 18 bases between the germline ends. The CDR3 sequence is CASTVHLGRDQPQHF. CDR3 DNA: TGTGCCAGTACTGTTCACTTGGGGAGGGATCAGCCCCAGCATTTT.

The gene calls are TRBV29-1 and TRBJ1-4; D is possibly TRBD1 (6 bases). Germline V lookup: CDR1 SQVTM, CDR2 ANQGSEA. The CDR3 is made up of 13 amino acids. V gave up 4 bases and J gave up 4 bases, with 10 bases separating them. The CDR3 here is CSVGTEFNEKLFF. The CDR3 nucleotides read TGCAGCGTTGGGACAGAGTTTAATGAAAAACTGTTTTTT.

The chain uses TRBV6-1 and TRBJ2-1, with 7 bases aligning to TRBD2. Trimming removed 5 bases from V and 8 bases from J; junction bases left unmatched: 9. This CDR3 comprises 14 residues. Germline loops: CDR1 MNHNS, CDR2 SASEGT. CDR3 protein: CASSKSGAGYEQFF. The CDR3, as DNA: TGTGCCAGCAGTAAAAGCGGGGCCGGGTATGAGCAGTTCTTC.

This clone was recorded only once. The rearrangement uses TRBV7-9 and TRBJ2-7; the match to TRBD1 covers 7 bases. The V and J ends lost 5 bases and 6 bases, in that order; junction bases with no gene match: 7. Germline V gene data show CDR1 as SEHNR and CDR2 as FQNEAQ (reference sequence). This CDR3 region has 13 residues. The CDR3 DNA sequence: TGTGCCAGCAGCCCTAGGACAGGCTCCGAGCAGTACTTC. Amino acids: CASSPRTGSEQYF.

This chain joins TRBV12-5 and TRBJ2-1; the D gene is possibly TRBD1 (6 bases). The germline gives CDR1 LGHNT, CDR2 FRNRAP. This CDR3 has 14 amino acids. Trimming removed 3 bases at V and 8 bases at J, with 14 bases between. The DNA for the CDR3 is TGTGCTAGTGGTTTCACAGGGAGTTTTCATGAGCAGTTCTTC. Translation: CASGFTGSFHEQFF.

Concerning this clone itself: The junction shows a germline mismatch at one end, possibly a read error. The chain links TRBV27 to TRBJ2-1; 8 nucleotides align to TRBD2. Germline values: CDR1 MNHEY, CDR2 SMNVEV (reference sequence). CDR3 length: 16 residues. CDR3 nucleotides: TGTGCCAGCAGTTCACTAGCGGAACCTTCCTACAATGAGCAGCTCTTC. Its translation is CASSSLAEPSYNEQLF.

This clone was picked up a small number of times. The V call is TRBV10-3, the J call TRBJ2-1, with 9 bases fitting TRBD2. The germline V gene encodes CDR1 ENHRY and CDR2 SYGVKD. The CDR3 length is 14 residues. The junction had 12 bases not matched to a gene; V was cut back by 10 bases and J by 8 bases. CDR3 sequence: CATLRREGGDEQFF. The CDR3 bases are TGTGCCACCCTACGGCGGGAGGGCGGGGATGAGCAGTTCTTC.